This is a list of T cell receptor beta chains from one sample in a study of technical replicates of blood from a handful of donors. Assay: immunoSEQ multiplex PCR; the TCRdb copy retains only in-frame clones and omits some. The table records 75,000 to 80,000 clones, 85% to 95% of them present only once. The source material was T cells isolated from PBMCs. These receptors were obtained from a human donor in good health. The CDR3 runs from the conserved cysteine through the conserved F or W. The D gene is left open where the match is weak. Size tells how often a clone was seen (once, few, many) or the class of an expanded clone, and some rows leave it out.

j_call	d_call	v_call	clone_size	cdr3_aa	cdr3_nt
TRBJ2-7	-	TRBV15	-	CATSSGLLYEQYF	TGTGCCACCAGCAGCGGACTCCTATACGAGCAGTACTTC
TRBJ1-1	-	TRBV30	-	CAWSADWLGTEAFF	TGTGCCTGGAGTGCCGACTGGTTAGGCACTGAAGCTTTCTTT
TRBJ1-4	-	TRBV6-5	few	CASTHNPNEKLFF	TGTGCCAGCACCCACAACCCAAATGAAAAACTGTTTTTT
TRBJ2-5	-	TRBV18	-	CASSPPKRLLQETQYF	TGTGCCAGCTCACCACCGAAACGACTCCTACAAGAGACCCAGTACTTC
TRBJ1-5	-	TRBV2	-	CASSERQRSNQPQHF	TGTGCCAGCAGTGAGCGACAGAGGAGCAATCAGCCCCAGCATTTT
TRBJ2-3	-	TRBV5-4	once	CASSPPPPGITDTQYF	TGTGCCAGCAGCCCCCCTCCCCCAGGGATCACAGATACGCAGTATTTT
TRBJ1-1	-	TRBV27	few	CASSLVATDTEAFF	TGTGCCAGCAGTTTAGTCGCTACGGACACTGAAGCTTTCTTT
TRBJ1-1	-	TRBV9	few	CASSPGGGTEAFF	TGTGCCAGCAGCCCCGGCGGTGGCACTGAAGCTTTCTTT
TRBJ1-3	TRBD1	TRBV7-8	-	CASSLDVQGAIGNTIYF	TGTGCCAGCAGCTTAGATGTACAGGGGGCAATCGGAAACACCATATATTTT
TRBJ2-2	TRBD2	TRBV2	-	CASSDIAGGPTGELFF	TGTGCCAGCAGTGATATAGCGGGAGGGCCTACCGGGGAGCTGTTTTTT
TRBJ2-5	-	TRBV9	-	CASSVGLDSIGETQYF	TGTGCCAGCAGCGTAGGACTCGACAGCATAGGAGAGACCCAGTACTTC
TRBJ1-5	-	TRBV27	-	CASSLGQTSNQPQHF	TGTGCCAGCAGTTTAGGACAGACTAGCAATCAGCCCCAGCATTTT
TRBJ2-7	-	TRBV5-4	-	CASSPGRSAFYEQYF	TGTGCCAGCAGCCCGGGGAGGTCGGCTTTCTACGAGCAGTACTTC
TRBJ2-7	-	TRBV6-5	-	CASSTKYRGYEQYF	TGTGCCAGCAGCACAAAATACCGGGGCTACGAGCAGTACTTC
TRBJ1-1	TRBD1	TRBV5-1	-	CASSLTGAETEAFF	TGCGCCAGCAGCTTGACAGGGGCAGAGACTGAAGCTTTCTTT
TRBJ1-2	TRBD1	TRBV4-3	-	CASSQDGDRGYGYTF	TGCGCCAGCAGCCAAGATGGGGACAGGGGGTATGGCTACACCTTC
TRBJ2-3	-	TRBV30	-	CAWSVRGSGNTDTQYF	TGTGCCTGGAGTGTACGGGGTAGCGGTAACACAGATACGCAGTATTTT
TRBJ1-1	TRBD1	TRBV9	few	CASSVTGGTEAFF	TGTGCCAGCAGCGTAACAGGGGGCACTGAAGCTTTCTTT
TRBJ2-7	TRBD1	TRBV30	once	CAWSGDRGLEQYF	TGTGCCTGGAGTGGGGACAGGGGGCTCGAGCAGTACTTC
TRBJ2-3	-	TRBV5-1	-	CASSLLSDTQYF	TGCGCCAGCAGCTTGCTATCAGATACGCAGTATTTT
TRBJ1-4	-	TRBV11-2	-	CASSLIWTATNEKLFF	TGTGCCAGCAGCTTAATATGGACTGCAACTAATGAAAAACTGTTTTTT
TRBJ1-5	-	TRBV28	-	CASSLLRGLDVNSNQPQHF	TGTGCCAGCAGTTTACTCAGGGGTCTTGACGTGAATAGCAATCAGCCCCAGCATTTT
TRBJ1-2	-	TRBV18	-	CASSQITTPTNYGYTF	TGTGCCAGCTCCCAAATAACGACTCCTACTAACTATGGCTACACCTTC
TRBJ2-5	TRBD2	TRBV19	-	CASSISLAGEDEETQYF	TGTGCCAGTAGTATATCGCTAGCGGGAGAAGATGAAGAGACCCAGTACTTC
TRBJ2-7	-	TRBV6-1	-	CASSEAGGRWEQYF	TGTGCCAGCAGTGAAGCGGGAGGAAGATGGGAGCAGTACTTC
TRBJ1-2	-	TRBV6-1	-	CASSVQGYWYGYTF	TGTGCCAGCAGTGTCCAGGGGTACTGGTATGGCTACACCTTC
TRBJ2-1	TRBD2	TRBV11-3	-	CASSFSGRENNEQFF	TGTGCCAGCAGCTTTAGCGGGCGGGAAAACAATGAGCAGTTCTTC
TRBJ2-7	TRBD1	TRBV28	-	CASTEPGQIYEQYF	TGTGCCAGCACCGAACCGGGACAGATCTACGAGCAGTACTTC
TRBJ2-3	TRBD1	TRBV27	-	CASSVQGDVDTQYF	TGTGCCAGCAGTGTCCAGGGGGACGTAGATACGCAGTATTTT
TRBJ1-5	TRBD1	TRBV6-5	-	CASRDSGSNQPQHF	TGTGCCAGCCGGGACAGCGGCAGCAATCAGCCCCAGCATTTT
TRBJ1-2	-	TRBV5-1	-	CASSALRAGSGYTF	TGCGCCAGCAGTGCCCTGAGGGCTGGAAGTGGCTACACCTTC
TRBJ2-2	TRBD1	TRBV19	-	CASSTQGAVRTGELFF	TGTGCCAGTAGTACCCAGGGGGCTGTTCGCACCGGGGAGCTGTTTTTT
TRBJ2-5	TRBD1	TRBV5-1	-	CASRSTGGETQYF	TGCGCCAGCAGATCTACAGGGGGGGAGACCCAGTACTTC
TRBJ2-7	TRBD2	TRBV5-4	-	CASSSGGSGRYEQYF	TGTGCCAGCAGCTCGGGGGGTAGCGGGAGGTACGAGCAGTACTTC
TRBJ2-7	-	TRBV6-5	-	CASSRGKGNEQYF	TGTGCCAGCAGTCGGGGAAAAGGAAACGAGCAGTACTTC
TRBJ2-2	TRBD2	TRBV7-9	-	CASSAGTSGRRAGELFF	TGTGCCAGCAGCGCAGGGACTAGCGGGAGACGTGCCGGGGAGCTGTTTTTT
TRBJ2-5	TRBD2	TRBV7-9	-	CASRKTSREGRQTQYF	TGTGCCAGCAGAAAGACCTCGCGGGAGGGCCGTCAGACCCAGTACTTC
TRBJ1-3	-	TRBV18	once	CASSPGRAGNTIYF	TGTGCCAGCTCACCGGGCAGGGCTGGAAACACCATATATTTT
TRBJ1-3	TRBD1	TRBV5-4	-	CASRPTGGSGNTIYF	TGTGCCAGCAGACCGACAGGGGGCTCTGGAAACACCATATATTTT
TRBJ1-5	-	TRBV7-9	-	CASSSPNNQPQHF	TGTGCCAGCAGCTCCCCCAACAATCAGCCCCAGCATTTT
TRBJ2-5	-	TRBV10-3	-	CAMGDNLETQYF	TGTGCCATGGGGGACAACCTAGAGACCCAGTACTTC
TRBJ2-6	-	TRBV30	-	CAWSKWGESGANVLTF	TGTGCCTGGAGCAAATGGGGGGAATCTGGGGCCAACGTCCTGACTTTC
TRBJ2-7	-	TRBV6-5	-	CASSLQGPSSYEQYF	TGTGCCAGCAGTCTACAGGGACCTAGCTCCTACGAGCAGTACTTC
TRBJ2-7	TRBD1	TRBV6-6	-	CASRLTGMEYEQYF	TGTGCCAGCAGGTTGACAGGGATGGAATACGAGCAGTACTTC
TRBJ2-1	TRBD2	TRBV15	once	CATSGGLAENYNEQFF	TGTGCCACCAGCGGGGGACTAGCGGAAAACTACAATGAGCAGTTCTTC
TRBJ2-7	-	TRBV6-6	-	CASSYFGTYEQYF	TGTGCCAGCAGTTACTTCGGGACTTACGAGCAGTACTTC
TRBJ2-3	TRBD1	TRBV9	-	CASSVAGTGERDTQYF	TGTGCCAGCAGCGTAGCCGGGACAGGGGAACGAGATACGCAGTATTTT
TRBJ2-1	TRBD1	TRBV16	-	CASSQGTEFNEQFF	TGTGCCAGCAGCCAAGGGACAGAGTTCAATGAGCAGTTCTTC